A selection of T cell receptor beta chains follows, all from one sample in a study of CD8+ T cells in alopecia areata. Measured with immunoSEQ multiplex PCR; TCRdb has only the in-frame clones, and not every one. The sample records about 150,000 clones, around 50% being singletons. The input for sequencing was CD8+ T cells sorted from blood, taken at week 0. The receptor set was obtained from a human donor with alopecia areata. Each CDR3 is given with its conserved first and last residue. A D gene is named only where the DNA matches it firmly. Clone size, where shown, is once, few, many, or a class for clones that have expanded.

D	V	size	J	DNA	CDR3
.	TRBV15	many	TRBJ1-2	TGTGCCACCAGCAGAGAAAGAGGGAACTATGGCTACACCTTC	CATSRERGNYGYTF
TRBD1	TRBV30	.	TRBJ2-7	TGTGCCTGGAGTGAGGGGACAGGCCACGAGCAGTACTTC	CAWSEGTGHEQYF
.	TRBV25-1	.	TRBJ1-2	TGTGCCAGCAGTGAGACAGGAAACTATGGCTACACCTTC	CASSETGNYGYTF
.	TRBV29-1	.	TRBJ2-2	TGCAGCGTGACCCTCGATGGACACGCGAACACCGGGGAGCTGTTTTTT	CSVTLDGHANTGELFF
.	TRBV6-5	.	TRBJ1-6	TGTGCCAGCAAGAGTGGGGGCAATTCACCCCTCCACTTT	CASKSGGNSPLHF
.	TRBV12-5	.	TRBJ1-2	TGTGCTAGTGGTTCCAGGGGTGATGGCTACACCTTC	CASGSRGDGYTF
TRBD2	TRBV27	.	TRBJ2-7	TGTGCCACCAGCGGGGTCCCCTCTCGGGAGCAGTACTTC	CATSGVPSREQYF
.	TRBV29-1	.	TRBJ2-2	TGCAGCGTTGTGACGGGTTCCGGGGAGCTGTTTTTT	CSVVTGSGELFF
TRBD1	TRBV29-1	.	TRBJ1-1	TGCAGCGTGAGGACAGGAAACACTGAAGCTTTCTTT	CSVRTGNTEAFF
TRBD1	TRBV7-2	.	TRBJ1-2	TGTGCCAGCAGCGCCCGGACAGGGGGTTTGTTAGGCTACACCTTC	CASSARTGGLLGYTF
.	TRBV9	few	TRBJ2-4	TGTGCCAGCAGCGCTAACACTGGGAGCAAAAACATTCAGTACTTC	CASSANTGSKNIQYF
.	TRBV25-1	.	TRBJ2-2	TGTGCCAGCAGTGACTCGGCGGAGGCATTACCCGGGGAGCTGTTTTTT	CASSDSAEALPGELFF
.	TRBV7-9	many	TRBJ2-7	TGTGCCAGCAGCCTCAGTAGGGGCTTATCCTACGAGCAGTACTTC	CASSLSRGLSYEQYF
.	TRBV20-1	.	TRBJ2-1	TGCAGTGCTAGCCTAGAGGAGAGGCAGTTCTTC	CSASLEERQFF
.	TRBV5-7	.	TRBJ2-1	TGTGCCAGCCAAAAGAGGGGCAGGTCTTCCGGAGAGCAGTTCTTC	CASQKRGRSSGEQFF
TRBD2	TRBV29-1	.	TRBJ2-1	TGCAGCGTCGAACCCCTAGCGGGGGGGCCCGACAATGAGCAGTTCTTC	CSVEPLAGGPDNEQFF
.	TRBV13	.	TRBJ2-3	TGTGCCAGCAGCGCGGGACTGAGCACAGATACGCAGTATTTT	CASSAGLSTDTQYF
.	TRBV4-2	few	TRBJ1-2	TGTGCCAGCAGCCACAGCTATGGCTACACCTTC	CASSHSYGYTF
.	TRBV15	.	TRBJ1-2	TGTGCCACCAGCAGGCCATTGGCCCCCACAAGCTATGGCTACACCTTC	CATSRPLAPTSYGYTF
.	TRBV11-2	.	TRBJ2-5	TGTGCCAGCAGCTTGGGAGAGACCCAGTACTTC	CASSLGETQYF
TRBD1	TRBV4-3	.	TRBJ1-2	TGCGCCAGCAGCCAGGGGACAGGGATTGGATATGGCTACACCTTC	CASSQGTGIGYGYTF
.	TRBV10-3	few	TRBJ1-1	TGTGCCATCAGTGACAGTAATGAAGCTTTCTTT	CAISDSNEAFF
TRBD1	TRBV4-2	.	TRBJ2-7	TGTGCCAGCAGCCAAACAGGGGTCTCCGAGCAGTACTTC	CASSQTGVSEQYF
.	TRBV30	.	TRBJ1-6	TGTGCCTGGGCGCCAGGAAGTAATTCACCCCTCCACTTT	CAWAPGSNSPLHF
.	TRBV13	.	TRBJ1-1	TGTGCCAGCAGCTCAGGGAACACTGAAGCTTTCTTT	CASSSGNTEAFF
.	TRBV23-1	.	TRBJ2-3	TGCGCCAGCAGTCAACTACACAGCACAGATACGCAGTATTTT	CASSQLHSTDTQYF
TRBD1	TRBV30	.	TRBJ1-2	TGTGCCTGGAGTGTGGGGGACAGGGTCCATGGCTACACCTTC	CAWSVGDRVHGYTF
TRBD1	TRBV5-1	few	TRBJ2-7	TGCGCCAGCAGCTTGGGGGACAGGAGTTACGAGCAGTACTTC	CASSLGDRSYEQYF
.	TRBV6-6	few	TRBJ2-5	TGTGCCAGCGGCGATACGGGGACCCAGTACTTC	CASGDTGTQYF
TRBD2	TRBV7-8	.	TRBJ2-7	TGTGCCAGCAGCGCCGGGACTATCTCGTACGAGCAGTACTTC	CASSAGTISYEQYF
.	TRBV7-2	.	TRBJ1-1	TGTGCCAGCAGGCTCACAGGGAGGAACACTGAAGCTTTCTTT	CASRLTGRNTEAFF
.	TRBV5-1	.	TRBJ2-3	TGCGCCAGCAGCTTGAGGGGGAACACAGATACGCAGTATTTT	CASSLRGNTDTQYF
.	TRBV30	few	TRBJ1-1	TGTGCCTGGAGTGGGTATTCGAACACTGAAGCTTTCTTT	CAWSGYSNTEAFF
.	TRBV13	.	TRBJ2-1	TGTGCCAGCAGCCCTTCGGAACAGAGAATATACAATGAGCAGTTCTTC	CASSPSEQRIYNEQFF
.	TRBV4-3	.	TRBJ1-1	TGCGCCAGCAGCCAAGATGAAAACCAAGCTTTCTTT	CASSQDENQAFF
.	TRBV30	.	TRBJ2-4	TGTGCCTGGAGCGAATACGACAGTTTTGAGGGGCCGGGCATTCAGTACTTC	CAWSEYDSFEGPGIQYF
.	TRBV2	.	TRBJ1-5	TGTGCCAGCAGCCTTCCCTGGGCAAATCAGCCCCAGCATTTT	CASSLPWANQPQHF
TRBD1	TRBV29-1	.	TRBJ1-5	TGCAGCGTTGCCGACGGACAGGGGGCCTGGAATAGCAATCAGCCCCAGCATTTT	CSVADGQGAWNSNQPQHF
.	TRBV4-1	.	TRBJ1-1	TGCGCCAGCAGCCACAGCCAGGGCTCTGAAGCTTTCTTT	CASSHSQGSEAFF
.	TRBV7-8	.	TRBJ2-6	TGTGCTACAGGGTCAGGGGCCAACGTCCTGACTTTC	CATGSGANVLTF
TRBD1	TRBV7-2	.	TRBJ1-1	TGTGCCAGCAGCCAGGGGACAGCGAACACTGAAGCTTTCTTT	CASSQGTANTEAFF
.	TRBV27	.	TRBJ2-6	TGTGCCAGCACCGGCTCGGGGAGAGGGGCCAACGTCCTGACTTTC	CASTGSGRGANVLTF
.	TRBV29-1	few	TRBJ1-1	TGCAGCGTTGAATCCGGGGCGCGAAACACTGAAGCTTTCTTT	CSVESGARNTEAFF
.	TRBV14	once	TRBJ2-7	TGTGCCAGCAGCGTCAGCCCCTACGAGCAGTACTTC	CASSVSPYEQYF
.	TRBV6-1	.	TRBJ1-1	TGTGCCAGCAGCCAAGGGGGGTTCACTGAAGCTTTCTTT	CASSQGGFTEAFF
.	TRBV19	.	TRBJ2-2	TGTGCCAGTGGGGCCGGGGAGCTGTTTTTT	CASGAGELFF
TRBD1	TRBV9	.	TRBJ2-1	TGTGCCAGCAGCGCGAAGGGACAGGGTAATCTCTACAATGAGCAGTTCTTC	CASSAKGQGNLYNEQFF
.	TRBV29-1	.	TRBJ2-1	TGCAGCGTTGAGGCAGTCGGCTCCTACAATGAGCAGTTCTTC	CSVEAVGSYNEQFF
TRBD1	TRBV7-9	few	TRBJ2-2	TGTGCCAGCAGACACGACAGGGATCAAACCGGGGAGCTGTTTTTT	CASRHDRDQTGELFF
.	TRBV4-3	.	TRBJ2-1	TGCGCCAGCAGCCAAGCTCTCAACAATGAGCAGTTCTTC	CASSQALNNEQFF
.	TRBV9	.	TRBJ1-1	TGTGCCAGCAGCGTATCTTCCAGTATGAACACTGAAGCTTTCTTT	CASSVSSSMNTEAFF
.	TRBV27	once	TRBJ2-3	TGTGCCAGCACCCTCGGTGGGGTCACAGATACGCAGTATTTT	CASTLGGVTDTQYF
.	TRBV4-3	.	TRBJ2-3	TGCGCCAGCAGCCATGGATCAGATACGCAGTATTTT	CASSHGSDTQYF
TRBD2	TRBV2	few	TRBJ2-3	TGTGCCAGTATTGATAGCGGGGGGCCGGATACGCAGTATTTT	CASIDSGGPDTQYF
.	TRBV30	few	TRBJ1-2	TGTGCCTGGAGTGACCTTGGGCTTTATGGCTACACCTTC	CAWSDLGLYGYTF
.	TRBV2	.	TRBJ2-7	TGTGCCAGCACAGCCCCAGCGGACTACGAGCAGTACTTC	CASTAPADYEQYF